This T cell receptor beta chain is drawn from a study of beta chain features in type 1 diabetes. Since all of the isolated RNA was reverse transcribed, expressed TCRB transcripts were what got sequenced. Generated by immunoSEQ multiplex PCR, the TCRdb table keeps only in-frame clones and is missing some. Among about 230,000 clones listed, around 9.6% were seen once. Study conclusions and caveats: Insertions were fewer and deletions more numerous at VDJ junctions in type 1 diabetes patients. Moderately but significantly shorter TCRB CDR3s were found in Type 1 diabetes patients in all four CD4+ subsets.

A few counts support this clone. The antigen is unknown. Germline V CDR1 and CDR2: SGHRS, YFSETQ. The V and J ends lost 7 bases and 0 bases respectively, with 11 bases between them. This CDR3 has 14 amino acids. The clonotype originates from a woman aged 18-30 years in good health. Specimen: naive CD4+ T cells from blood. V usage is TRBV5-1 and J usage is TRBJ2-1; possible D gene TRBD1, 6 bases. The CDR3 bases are TGCGCCAGCGCCGACAGGAGCTCCTACAATGAGCAGTTCTTC. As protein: CASADRSSYNEQFF. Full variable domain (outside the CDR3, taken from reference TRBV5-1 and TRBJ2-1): KAGVTQTPRYLIKTRGQQVTLSCSPISGHRSVSWYQQTPGQGLQFLFEYFSETQRNKGNFPGRFSGRQFSNSRSEMNVSTLELGDSALYLCASADRSSYNEQFFGPGTRLTVL.